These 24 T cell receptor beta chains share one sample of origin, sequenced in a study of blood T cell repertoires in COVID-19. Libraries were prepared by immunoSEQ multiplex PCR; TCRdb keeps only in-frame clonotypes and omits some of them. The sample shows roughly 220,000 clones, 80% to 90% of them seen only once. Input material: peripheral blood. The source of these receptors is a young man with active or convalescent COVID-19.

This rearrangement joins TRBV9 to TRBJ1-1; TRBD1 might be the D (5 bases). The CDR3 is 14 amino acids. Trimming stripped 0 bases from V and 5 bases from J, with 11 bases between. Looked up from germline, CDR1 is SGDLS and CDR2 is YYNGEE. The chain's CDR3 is CASSVATTETEAFF. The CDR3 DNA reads TGTGCCAGCAGCGTAGCTACGACAGAAACTGAAGCTTTCTTT.

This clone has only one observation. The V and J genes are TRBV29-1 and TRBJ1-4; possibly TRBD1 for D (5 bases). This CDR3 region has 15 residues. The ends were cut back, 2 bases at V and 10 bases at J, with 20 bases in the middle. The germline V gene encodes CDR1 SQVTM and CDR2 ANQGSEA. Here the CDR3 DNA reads TGCAGCGTTGAAAGGGAGGGGCGGGGATCTGGAAAACTGTTTTTT. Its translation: CSVEREGRGSGKLFF.

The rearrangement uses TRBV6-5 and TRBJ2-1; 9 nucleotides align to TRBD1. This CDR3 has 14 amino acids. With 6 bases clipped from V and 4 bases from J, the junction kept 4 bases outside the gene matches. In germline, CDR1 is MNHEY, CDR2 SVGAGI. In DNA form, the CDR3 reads TGTGCCAGCAGGACAGGGGGAGGTTACAATGAGCAGTTCTTC. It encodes CASRTGGGYNEQFF.

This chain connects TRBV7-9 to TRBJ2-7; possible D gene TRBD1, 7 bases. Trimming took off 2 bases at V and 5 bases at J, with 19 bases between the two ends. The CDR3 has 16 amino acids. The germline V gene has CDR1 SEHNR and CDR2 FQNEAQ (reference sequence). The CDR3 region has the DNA TGTGCCAGCAGCTTAAGGGCGACAGGGACTCTCCACGAGCAGTACTTC. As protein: CASSLRATGTLHEQYF.

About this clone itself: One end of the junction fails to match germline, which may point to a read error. The CDR3 here is CASSLVGQGLGEKLLF. The CDR3 coding sequence is TGTGCCAGCAGCTTGGTCGGGCAGGGCCTGGGTGAAAAACTGCTTTTT. The V and J genes are TRBV5-6 and TRBJ1-4, with a weak D call TRBD1 (5 bases). The germline V gene encodes CDR1 SGHDT and CDR2 YYEEEE. This CDR3 has 16 residues. Full variable domain (remainder filled in from reference TRBV5-6 and TRBJ1-4): DAGVTQSPTHLIKTRGQQVTLRCSPKSGHDTVSWYQQALGQGPQFIFQYYEEEERQRGNFPDRFSGHQFPNYSSELNVNALLLGDSALYLCASSLVGQGLGEKLLFGSGTQLSVL.

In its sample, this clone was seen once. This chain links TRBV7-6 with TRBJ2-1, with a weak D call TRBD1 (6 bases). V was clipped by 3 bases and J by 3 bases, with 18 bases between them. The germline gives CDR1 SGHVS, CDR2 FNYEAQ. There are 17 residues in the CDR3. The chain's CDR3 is CASSLLRGTGYYNEQFF. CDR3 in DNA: TGTGCCAGCAGCTTGCTCAGGGGTACTGGATACTACAATGAGCAGTTCTTC.

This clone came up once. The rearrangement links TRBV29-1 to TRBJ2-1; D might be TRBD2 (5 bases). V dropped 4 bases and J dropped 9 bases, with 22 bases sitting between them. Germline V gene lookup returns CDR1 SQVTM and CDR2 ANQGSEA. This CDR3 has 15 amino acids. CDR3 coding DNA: TGCAGCGTTGTGGCTACTAGTTCCCAAAAACGTGAGCAGTTCTTC. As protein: CSVVATSSQKREQFF.

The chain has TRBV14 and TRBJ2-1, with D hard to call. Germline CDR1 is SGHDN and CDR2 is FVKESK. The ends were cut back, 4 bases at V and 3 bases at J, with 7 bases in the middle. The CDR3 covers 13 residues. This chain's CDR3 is CASSRSSYNEQFF. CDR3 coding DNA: TGTGCCAGCAGCCGGAGCAGCTACAATGAGCAGTTCTTC.

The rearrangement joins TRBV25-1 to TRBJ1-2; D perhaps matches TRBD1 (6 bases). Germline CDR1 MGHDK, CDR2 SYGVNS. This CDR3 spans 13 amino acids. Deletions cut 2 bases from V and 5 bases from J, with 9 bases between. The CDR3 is CASSEGQTYGYTF. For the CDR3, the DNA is TGTGCCAGCAGTGAAGGACAGACTTATGGCTACACCTTC.

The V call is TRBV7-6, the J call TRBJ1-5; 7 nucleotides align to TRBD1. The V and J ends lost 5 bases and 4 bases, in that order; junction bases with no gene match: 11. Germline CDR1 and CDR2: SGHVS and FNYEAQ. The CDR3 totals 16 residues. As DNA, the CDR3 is TGTGCCAGCAGCCTGGGACAGACGGGCCTTAATCAGCCCCAGCATTTT. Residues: CASSLGQTGLNQPQHF.

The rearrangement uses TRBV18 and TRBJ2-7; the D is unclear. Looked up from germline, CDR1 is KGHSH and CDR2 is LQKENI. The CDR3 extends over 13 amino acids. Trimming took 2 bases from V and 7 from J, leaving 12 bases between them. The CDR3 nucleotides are TGTGCCAGCTCACCAGCGACACCTCTTGAGCAGTACTTC. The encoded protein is CASSPATPLEQYF.

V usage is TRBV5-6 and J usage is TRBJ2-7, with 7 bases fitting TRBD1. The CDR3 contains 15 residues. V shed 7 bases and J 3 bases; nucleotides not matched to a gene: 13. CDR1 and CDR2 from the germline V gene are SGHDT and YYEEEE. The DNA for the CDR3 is TGTGCCAGCTCCCCCCCGACAGGGAACGACTACGAGCAGTACTTC. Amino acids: CASSPPTGNDYEQYF.

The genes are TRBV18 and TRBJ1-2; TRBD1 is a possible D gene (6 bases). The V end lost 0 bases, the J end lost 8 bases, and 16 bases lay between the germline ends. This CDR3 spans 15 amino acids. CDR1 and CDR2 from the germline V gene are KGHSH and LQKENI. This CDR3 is CASSPPGQGGLGYTF. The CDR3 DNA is TGTGCCAGCTCACCACCGGGACAAGGCGGCTTAGGCTACACCTTC.

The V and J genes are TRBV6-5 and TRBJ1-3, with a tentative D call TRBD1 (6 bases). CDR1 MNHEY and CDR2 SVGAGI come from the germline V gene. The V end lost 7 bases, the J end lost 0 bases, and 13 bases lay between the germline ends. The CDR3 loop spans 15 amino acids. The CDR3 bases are TGTGCCAGCACCCCCGACAGGAGCTCTGGAAACACCATATATTTT. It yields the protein CASTPDRSSGNTIYF.

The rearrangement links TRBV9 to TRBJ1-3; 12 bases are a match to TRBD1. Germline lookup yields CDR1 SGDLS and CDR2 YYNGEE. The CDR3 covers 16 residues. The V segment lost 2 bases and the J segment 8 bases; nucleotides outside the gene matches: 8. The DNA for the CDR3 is TGTGCCAGCAGCGTTGGGGACAGGGGGCGCGTTGACACCATATATTTT. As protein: CASSVGDRGRVDTIYF. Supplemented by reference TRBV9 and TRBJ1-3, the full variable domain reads DSGVTQTPKHLITATGQRVTLRCSPRSGDLSVYWYQQSLDQGLQFLIQYYNGEERAKGNILERFSAQQFPDLHSELNLSSLELGDSALYFCASSVGDRGRVDTIYFGEGSWLTVV.

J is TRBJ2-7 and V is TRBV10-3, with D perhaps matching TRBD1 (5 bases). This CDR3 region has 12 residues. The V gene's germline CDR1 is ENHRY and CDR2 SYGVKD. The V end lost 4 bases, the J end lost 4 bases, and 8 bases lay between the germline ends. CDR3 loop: CAISVTDYEQYF. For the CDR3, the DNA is TGTGCCATCAGTGTGACAGATTACGAGCAGTACTTC.

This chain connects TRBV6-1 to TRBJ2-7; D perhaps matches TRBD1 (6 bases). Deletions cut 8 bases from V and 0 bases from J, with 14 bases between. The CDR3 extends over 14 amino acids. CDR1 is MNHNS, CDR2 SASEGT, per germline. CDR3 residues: CASRKADSSYEQYF. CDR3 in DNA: TGTGCCAGCCGTAAAGCGGACAGCTCCTACGAGCAGTACTTC.

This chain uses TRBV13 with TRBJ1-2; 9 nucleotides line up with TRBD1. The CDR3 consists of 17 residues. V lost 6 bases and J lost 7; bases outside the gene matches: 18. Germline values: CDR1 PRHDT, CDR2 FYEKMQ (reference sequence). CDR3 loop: CASSLRGDRDGSGGYTF. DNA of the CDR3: TGTGCCAGCAGTTTAAGAGGGGACAGGGACGGGTCAGGTGGCTACACCTTC.

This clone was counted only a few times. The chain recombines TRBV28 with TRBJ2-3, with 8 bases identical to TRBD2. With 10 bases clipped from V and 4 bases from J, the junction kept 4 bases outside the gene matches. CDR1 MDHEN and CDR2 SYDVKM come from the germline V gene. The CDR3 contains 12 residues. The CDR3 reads CAIGLAADTQYF. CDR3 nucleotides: TGTGCCATAGGACTAGCAGCAGATACGCAGTATTTT.

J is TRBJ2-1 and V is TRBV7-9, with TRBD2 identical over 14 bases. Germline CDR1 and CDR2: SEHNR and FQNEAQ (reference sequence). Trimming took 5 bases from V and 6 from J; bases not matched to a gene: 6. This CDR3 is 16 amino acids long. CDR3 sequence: CASSPGTSGRTNEQFF. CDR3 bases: TGTGCCAGCAGCCCCGGGACTAGCGGGAGAACCAATGAGCAGTTCTTC. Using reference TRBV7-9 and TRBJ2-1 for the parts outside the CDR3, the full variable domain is DTGVSQNPRHKITKRGQNVTFRCDPISEHNRLYWYRQTLGQGPEFLTYFQNEAQLEKSRLLSDRFSAERPKGSFSTLEIQRTEQGDSAMYLCASSPGTSGRTNEQFFGPGTRLTVL.

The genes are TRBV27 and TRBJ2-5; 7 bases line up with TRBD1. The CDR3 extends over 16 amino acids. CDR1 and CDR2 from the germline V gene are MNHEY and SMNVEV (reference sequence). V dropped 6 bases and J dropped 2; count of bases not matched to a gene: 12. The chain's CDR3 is CASSPWVQGTQETQYF. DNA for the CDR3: TGTGCCAGCAGCCCCTGGGTACAGGGGACGCAAGAGACCCAGTACTTC.

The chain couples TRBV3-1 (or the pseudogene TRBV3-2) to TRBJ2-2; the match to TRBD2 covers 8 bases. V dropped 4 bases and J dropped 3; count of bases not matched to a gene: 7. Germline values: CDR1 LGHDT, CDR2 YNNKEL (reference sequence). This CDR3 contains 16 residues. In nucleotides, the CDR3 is TGTGCCAGCAGCCCCCGGGAGGGGAGGGACACCGGGGAGCTGTTTTTT. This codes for CASSPREGRDTGELFF.

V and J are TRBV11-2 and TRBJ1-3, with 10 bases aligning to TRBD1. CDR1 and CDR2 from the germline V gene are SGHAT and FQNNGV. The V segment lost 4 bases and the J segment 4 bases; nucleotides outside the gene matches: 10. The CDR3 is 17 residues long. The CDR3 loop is CASSSGTGAFSGNTIYF. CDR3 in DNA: TGTGCCAGCAGCTCGGGGACAGGGGCTTTCTCAGGAAACACCATATATTTT.

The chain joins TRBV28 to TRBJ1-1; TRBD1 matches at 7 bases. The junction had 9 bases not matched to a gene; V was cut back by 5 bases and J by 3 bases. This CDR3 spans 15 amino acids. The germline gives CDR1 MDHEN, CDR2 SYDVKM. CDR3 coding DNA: TGTGCCAGCAGTGTATCGACAGGGTGGCACACTGAAGCTTTCTTT. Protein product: CASSVSTGWHTEAFF.